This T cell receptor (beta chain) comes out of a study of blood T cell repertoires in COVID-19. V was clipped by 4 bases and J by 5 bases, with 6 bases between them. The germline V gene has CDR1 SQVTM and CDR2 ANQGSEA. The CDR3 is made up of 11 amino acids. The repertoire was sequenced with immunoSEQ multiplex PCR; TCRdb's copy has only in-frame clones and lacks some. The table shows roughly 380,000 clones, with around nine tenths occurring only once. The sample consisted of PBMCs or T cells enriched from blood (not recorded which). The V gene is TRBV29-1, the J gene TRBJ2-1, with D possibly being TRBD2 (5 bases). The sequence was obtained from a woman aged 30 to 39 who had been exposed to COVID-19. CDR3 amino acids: CSVVGDNEQFF. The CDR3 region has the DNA TGCAGCGTTGTCGGGGACAATGAGCAGTTCTTC.